This T cell receptor (beta chain) was recorded in a study of T cells in Graves' hyperthyroidism and ophthalmopathy. It was RNA transcripts that yielded the amplified TCR beta CDR3 regions. The HTBI set primed first-round TCR CDR3 RT-PCR. TCRdb independently ran MiXCR on the multiplex PCR reads; one entry per CDR3 protein. The profile covers under 350,000 distinct CDR3 sequences, with approximately 15% appearing a single time and about 51% taken by the ten largest. The CDR3 covers 15 residues. Trimming stripped 3 bases from V and 5 bases from J, with 14 bases between. CDR1 and CDR2 from the germline V gene are KGHSH and LQKENI. In its sample, this clonotype was seen many times.

This chain uses TRBV18 with TRBJ1-5; D is perhaps TRBD1 (6 bases). The receptor was isolated from a woman aged 55-69 years with Graves' ophthalmopathy. Sequencing used blood. The chain's CDR3 is CASSPTAHRDQPQHF. CDR3 bases: TGTGCCAGCTCACCTACGGCTCACAGGGATCAGCCCCAGCATTTT. The whole variable domain, remainder taken from reference TRBV18 and TRBJ1-5, is NAGVMQNPRHLVRRRGQEARLRCSPMKGHSHVYWYRQLPEEGLKFMVYLQKENIIDESGMPKERFSAEFPKEGPSILRIQQVVRGDSAAYFCASSPTAHRDQPQHFGDGTRLSIL.